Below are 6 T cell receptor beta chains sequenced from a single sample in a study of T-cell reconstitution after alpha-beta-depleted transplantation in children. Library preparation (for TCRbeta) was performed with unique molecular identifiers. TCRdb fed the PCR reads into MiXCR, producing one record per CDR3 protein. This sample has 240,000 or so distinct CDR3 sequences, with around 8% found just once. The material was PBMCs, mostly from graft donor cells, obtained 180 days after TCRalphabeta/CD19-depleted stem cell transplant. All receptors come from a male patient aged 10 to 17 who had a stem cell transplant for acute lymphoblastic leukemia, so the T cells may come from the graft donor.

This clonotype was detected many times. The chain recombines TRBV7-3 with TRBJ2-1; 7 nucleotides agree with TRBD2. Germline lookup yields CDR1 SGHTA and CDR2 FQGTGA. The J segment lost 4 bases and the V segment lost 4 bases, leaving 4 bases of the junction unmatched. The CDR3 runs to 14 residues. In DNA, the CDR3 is TGTGCCAGCAGCTCGAGCGGGGTTTACAATGAGCAGTTCTTC. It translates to CASSSSGVYNEQFF.

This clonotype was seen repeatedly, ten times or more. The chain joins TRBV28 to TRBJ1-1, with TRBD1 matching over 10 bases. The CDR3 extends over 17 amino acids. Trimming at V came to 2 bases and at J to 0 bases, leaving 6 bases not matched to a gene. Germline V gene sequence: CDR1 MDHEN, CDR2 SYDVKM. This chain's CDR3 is CASSLMGQGFMNTEAFF. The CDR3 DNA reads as TGTGCCAGCAGTTTAATGGGACAGGGGTTCATGAACACTGAAGCTTTCTTT.

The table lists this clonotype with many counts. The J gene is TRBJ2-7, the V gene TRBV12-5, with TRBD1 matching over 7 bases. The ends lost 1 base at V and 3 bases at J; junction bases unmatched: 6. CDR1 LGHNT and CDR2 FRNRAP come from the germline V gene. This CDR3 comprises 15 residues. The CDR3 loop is CASGLGHTGDYEQYF. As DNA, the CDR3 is TGTGCTAGTGGTTTGGGACATACAGGGGACTACGAGCAGTACTTC.

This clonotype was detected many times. CDR3 bases: TGTGCCAGCAGTGAGGGGTACAGGGGCTATGGCTACACCTTC. Translation gives CASSEGYRGYGYTF. The rearrangement joins TRBV25-1 to TRBJ1-2; TRBD1 matches 7 bases. There are 14 residues in the CDR3. Germline trimming cut 3 bases from V and 4 bases from J; bases unmatched to any gene: 5. Looked up from germline, CDR1 is MGHDK and CDR2 is SYGVNS.

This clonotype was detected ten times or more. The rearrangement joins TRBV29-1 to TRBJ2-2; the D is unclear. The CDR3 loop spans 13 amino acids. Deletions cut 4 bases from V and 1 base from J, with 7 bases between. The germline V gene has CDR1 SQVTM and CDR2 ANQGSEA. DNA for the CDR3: TGCAGCGTTGGAACAGAGAACACCGGGGAGCTGTTTTTT. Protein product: CSVGTENTGELFF.

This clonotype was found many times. The CDR3 DNA sequence: TGCGCCAGCAGCACAGACAGGGGCCTGAACACCGGGGAGCTGTTTTTT. As protein: CASSTDRGLNTGELFF. The chain couples TRBV5-1 to TRBJ2-2; 8 positions match TRBD1. CDR3 length: 16 residues. The germline gives CDR1 SGHRS, CDR2 YFSETQ. V lost 4 bases, J lost 1 base, and 6 bases stayed unmatched.